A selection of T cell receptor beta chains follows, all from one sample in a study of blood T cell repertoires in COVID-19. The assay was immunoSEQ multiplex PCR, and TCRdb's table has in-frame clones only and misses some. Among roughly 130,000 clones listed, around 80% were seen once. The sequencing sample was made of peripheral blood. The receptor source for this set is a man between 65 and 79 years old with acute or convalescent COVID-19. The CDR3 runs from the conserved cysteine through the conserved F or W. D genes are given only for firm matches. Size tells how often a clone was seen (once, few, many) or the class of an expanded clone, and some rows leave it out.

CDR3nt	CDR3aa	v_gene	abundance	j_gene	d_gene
TGTGCCAGCAGCTCCCAGAAAAATAATTCACCCCTCCACTTT	CASSSQKNNSPLHF	TRBV13	NA	TRBJ1-6	NA
TGTGCCAGCAGTTCACAAGGACTAGTACTATTC	CASSSQGLVLF	TRBV6-2/TRBV6-3	NA	TRBJ2-4	TRBD2
TGCAGCTGTACAGGGGCAGGTGGGGTCGGCAATGAAAAACTGTTTTTT	CSCTGAGGVGNEKLFF	TRBV29-1	NA	TRBJ1-4	TRBD1
TGTGCCAGCAGCTTCCGACAGGGGAATGAGCAGTTCTTC	CASSFRQGNEQFF	TRBV11-2	NA	TRBJ2-1	TRBD1
TGCGCCAGCAGCGGGCGGGTAGGTCCCGGGAACTATGGCTACACCTTC	CASSGRVGPGNYGYTF	TRBV5-1	once	TRBJ1-2	NA
TGTGCCACCAGCAGAGATTGGGGACAGGACATTCAGTACTTC	CATSRDWGQDIQYF	TRBV15	NA	TRBJ2-4	TRBD1
TGTGCCAGCAGCCCAGGCGGGGATCTGTCGGCTTTCTTT	CASSPGGDLSAFF	TRBV7-2	NA	TRBJ1-1	NA
TGTGCCAGCAGCCAAGATGACAGGGCTCGGCAGTACTTC	CASSQDDRARQYF	TRBV3-1/TRBV3-2	few	TRBJ2-7	TRBD1
TGTGCCAGCAGCCGTAACAGGGCGAGCTCCTATAATTCACCCCTCCACTTT	CASSRNRASSYNSPLHF	TRBV11-2	NA	TRBJ1-6	NA
TGTGCCAGCTCACGGGCCGGGACTCCAGAAGCTTTCTTT	CASSRAGTPEAFF	TRBV18	NA	TRBJ1-1	NA
TGTGCCAGCACCCTGTGGACAGGGCCAAAATATGGCTACACCTTC	CASTLWTGPKYGYTF	TRBV7-9	NA	TRBJ1-2	TRBD1
TGTGCCATCAGGCCCGGGACAGGTGACTATGGCTACACCTTC	CAIRPGTGDYGYTF	TRBV10-3	NA	TRBJ1-2	TRBD1
TGTGCCAGCAGCCAGAGACATGGGAACACTGAAGCTTTCTTT	CASSQRHGNTEAFF	TRBV4-2	NA	TRBJ1-1	NA
TGTGCCAGCAGCCAATATCTTGCTTCACAGAACACTGAAGCTTTCTTT	CASSQYLASQNTEAFF	TRBV3-1/TRBV3-2	few	TRBJ1-1	NA
TGTGCCAGCAAACGCGGGGGGACAGATACGCAGTATTTT	CASKRGGTDTQYF	TRBV2	once	TRBJ2-3	TRBD2
TGTGCCAGCAGTACAGGGGCTGGAAACACCATATATTTT	CASSTGAGNTIYF	TRBV27	NA	TRBJ1-3	TRBD1
TGTGCCAGCAGCCCGCCCCTCACTCCTACGGAGTACAATGAGCAGTTCTTC	CASSPPLTPTEYNEQFF	TRBV7-9	NA	TRBJ2-1	NA
TGTGCCAGCAGCCAAGTCTTACCAGCTAATGAAAAACTGTTTTTT	CASSQVLPANEKLFF	TRBV3-1/TRBV3-2	NA	TRBJ1-4	NA
TGCGCCAGCAGCCCGCCACCCGGGATAGATACGCAGTATTTT	CASSPPPGIDTQYF	TRBV4-1	NA	TRBJ2-3	NA
TGTGCCAGCAGTGTTACAGTCAATCAGCCCCAGCATTTT	CASSVTVNQPQHF	TRBV6-4	NA	TRBJ1-5	NA
TGTGCCATCAGGCCCCCCGAGGGACAGGGGGCTGATACGCAGTATTTT	CAIRPPEGQGADTQYF	TRBV10-3	NA	TRBJ2-3	TRBD1
TGTGCCAGCAGCCAAGATGGGGGGAAGGGTGAAGCTTTCTTT	CASSQDGGKGEAFF	TRBV3-1/TRBV3-2	NA	TRBJ1-1	NA
TGTGCCAGCTCAGGACAGGGCCGCACTGAAGCTTTCTTT	CASSGQGRTEAFF	TRBV18	once	TRBJ1-1	TRBD1
TGTGCCACCAGTGATCCCCGAGGCGGCAACGAGCAGTACTTC	CATSDPRGGNEQYF	TRBV24-1	NA	TRBJ2-7	NA
TGTGCCAGCAGTGACCGGGATGAGCAGTTCTTC	CASSDRDEQFF	TRBV2	NA	TRBJ2-1	NA
TGTGCCTGGGCGGACAGTCCTCACAATGAGCAGTTCTTC	CAWADSPHNEQFF	TRBV30	NA	TRBJ2-1	NA
TGCGCCAGCCGAAACTACGCCAACACCGGGGAGCTGTTTTTT	CASRNYANTGELFF	TRBV4-1	NA	TRBJ2-2	NA
TGTGCCAGCTCAACCGAGAAGACCCAGTACTTC	CASSTEKTQYF	TRBV18	NA	TRBJ2-5	NA
TGCAGCGTTGGTGATTGGGGGGACAAAAACATTCAGTACTTC	CSVGDWGDKNIQYF	TRBV29-1	NA	TRBJ2-4	NA
TGTGCCAGCTCATCGGGACAGGGGGCAGTCACCTTC	CASSSGQGAVTF	TRBV18	NA	TRBJ1-2	TRBD1
TGTGCCAGCAGCCAAGATAGCCAGGGGGCTTTCTATGGCTACACCTTC	CASSQDSQGAFYGYTF	TRBV4-2	few	TRBJ1-2	TRBD1
TGTGCCACCAGTGAACAAAAGGGGCCCGATAAAAACATTCAGTACTTC	CATSEQKGPDKNIQYF	TRBV24-1	NA	TRBJ2-4	NA
TGTGCCAGCAGCCAACCGACCGGGACAGGGGATTCACCCCTCCACTTT	CASSQPTGTGDSPLHF	TRBV3-1/TRBV3-2	NA	TRBJ1-6	TRBD1
TGTGCCAGCAGTGAAACATTGTTTCAGCCCCAGCATTTT	CASSETLFQPQHF	TRBV25-1	NA	TRBJ1-5	NA
TGTGCCACCAGCAGATCGGGGGACAGGGGCGTCAGCTCCTATAATTCACCCCTCCACTTT	CATSRSGDRGVSSYNSPLHF	TRBV15	NA	TRBJ1-6	TRBD1
TGTGCCAGCAAAAGGAGCGAGGGCCACCAAGAGACCCAGTACTTC	CASKRSEGHQETQYF	TRBV13	NA	TRBJ2-5	NA
TGTGCCTGGAGTGCGGCCGGGACATTGGGTGGCTCCTATAATTCACCCCTCCACTTT	CAWSAAGTLGGSYNSPLHF	TRBV30	NA	TRBJ1-6	NA
TGTGCCACCAGCCGACAGGGGGCCTATGGCTACACCTTC	CATSRQGAYGYTF	TRBV24-1	NA	TRBJ1-2	TRBD1
TGTGCCAGCAGTGAAGACCTCCGGGGTCCGAGCAATCAGCCCCAGCATTTT	CASSEDLRGPSNQPQHF	TRBV2	once	TRBJ1-5	NA
TGTGCCAGCAGCCAGAGGTCACATGGCCGAATTTCACCCCTCCACTTT	CASSQRSHGRISPLHF	TRBV3-1/TRBV3-2	NA	TRBJ1-6	NA
TGTGCCAGCAGCGTAGGAACGGGGGAATCTTTCTTT	CASSVGTGESFF	TRBV9	NA	TRBJ1-1	NA
TGTGCCAGCAGCCAAGCAGGATATGAGCAGTTCTTC	CASSQAGYEQFF	TRBV14	once	TRBJ2-1	NA
TGTGCCAGCAGTGAAGCGAACGGTCAGCCCCAGCATTTT	CASSEANGQPQHF	TRBV6-1	NA	TRBJ1-5	NA